These 24 T cell receptor beta chains originate from one sample sequenced in a study of blood T cell repertoires in COVID-19. Clones were sequenced by immunoSEQ multiplex PCR, and TCRdb holds only the in-frame ones, with some missing. The data contain about 220,000 clones, about 86% of them seen just once; the ten biggest clones take up 2% to 2.5%. The material sequenced was peripheral blood. The receptors stem from a woman in her sixties or seventies with acute or convalescent COVID-19.

V is TRBV29-1 and J is TRBJ2-3, with a possible D match to TRBD1 (6 bases). V was cut by 3 bases and J by 5 bases, with 9 bases left in between. This CDR3 contains 12 residues. Germline V gives CDR1 SQVTM, CDR2 ANQGSEA. The CDR3 region is CSVDLGGDTQYF. The CDR3 DNA reads TGCAGCGTTGATCTAGGGGGAGATACGCAGTATTTT.

The V call is TRBV19, the J call TRBJ1-1, with D possibly being TRBD1 (5 bases). Trimming cost V 1 base and J 1 base, with 10 bases left between them. This CDR3 has 15 amino acids. Germline CDR1 is LNHDA and CDR2 is SQIVND (reference sequence). The CDR3 DNA is TGTGCCAGTAGTATAGTGACAGCTCGGAACACTGAAGCTTTCTTT. Translation: CASSIVTARNTEAFF. The full variable domain, with the rest looked up from reference TRBV19 and TRBJ1-1, is DGGITQSPKYLFRKEGQNVTLSCEQNLNHDAMYWYRQDPGQGLRLIYYSQIVNDFQKGDIAEGYSVSREKKESFPLTVTSAQKNPTAFYLCASSIVTARNTEAFFGQGTRLTVV.

The chain carries TRBV7-3 and TRBJ1-1; D may be TRBD1 (6 bases). Trimming cost V 0 bases and J 1 base, with 9 bases left between them. Per germline, CDR1 SGHTA and CDR2 FQGTGA. The CDR3 is 15 residues long. CDR3 coding DNA: TGTGCCAGCAGCTTAACAGGGGGTGCGAACACTGAAGCTTTCTTT. Amino acid sequence: CASSLTGGANTEAFF.

The chain uses TRBV3-1 (or the pseudogene TRBV3-2) and TRBJ2-5; TRBD2 agrees at 8 bases. Germline CDR1 is LGHDT and CDR2 is YNNKEL (reference sequence). Losses at the gene ends were 0 bases for V and 5 bases for J; bases not matched to a gene: 14. The CDR3 has 18 residues. Here the CDR3 DNA reads TGTGCCAGCAGCCAAGAGCCGCCAGCGGGGGACCCCAGGGAGACCCAGTACTTC. It yields the protein CASSQEPPAGDPRETQYF.

The V gene is TRBV6-2 or TRBV6-3, the J gene TRBJ2-7, with TRBD2 identical over 11 bases. V was pared by 5 bases and J by 0 bases, with 6 bases of the junction left unmatched. The CDR3 loop spans 16 amino acids. Germline values: CDR1 MNHEY, CDR2 SVGEGT. CDR3 amino acids: CASSDSGTSGSYEQYF. The CDR3 region has the DNA TGTGCCAGCAGTGATTCCGGGACTAGCGGCTCCTACGAGCAGTACTTC.

The rearrangement uses TRBV7-8 and TRBJ1-1; D remains unclear. The CDR3 is made up of 17 amino acids. From germline, CDR1 is SGHVS and CDR2 FQNEAQ. The V end was cut by 1 base, the J end by 0 bases, with 15 bases between. The CDR3 reads CASSLGWVGSLNTEAFF. The CDR3 DNA reads TGTGCCAGCAGCTTAGGATGGGTTGGGAGTTTGAACACTGAAGCTTTCTTT.

V and J are TRBV7-7 and TRBJ1-1; unclear D gene. The germline gives CDR1 SSHAT, CDR2 FNYEAQ (reference sequence). This CDR3 comprises 14 residues. CDR3 in amino acids: CARISVFSNTEAFF. DNA for the CDR3: TGTGCTAGAATCAGCGTCTTCTCGAACACTGAAGCTTTCTTT.

In nucleotides, the CDR3 is TGTGCCAGCAGTTACTCGGAGAGGGATCAGCCCCAGCATTTT. It yields the protein CASSYSERDQPQHF. The gene calls are TRBV6-6 and TRBJ1-5; no clear D gene. Trimming pared 0 bases from V and 5 bases from J, leaving 8 bases between. Germline CDR1 reads MNHNY; CDR2 reads SVGAGI (reference sequence). The length of the CDR3 is 14 residues.

The gene calls are TRBV5-1 and TRBJ2-3; D unresolved. This CDR3 has 13 amino acids. Per germline, CDR1 SGHRS and CDR2 YFSETQ. The germline V and J ends were trimmed by 0 bases and 2 bases, with 4 bases remaining between them. CDR3 sequence: CASSLDITDTQYF. Here the CDR3 DNA reads TGCGCCAGCAGCTTGGATATCACAGATACGCAGTATTTT.

The rearrangement links TRBV7-3 to TRBJ2-1, with D possibly matching TRBD1 (5 bases). Trimming took 5 bases from V and 6 from J, leaving 17 bases between them. The germline V gene has CDR1 SGHTA and CDR2 FQGTGA. CDR3 length: 15 amino acids. Here the CDR3 reads CASSRTGGSINEQFF. The CDR3 nucleotides are TGTGCCAGCAGCCGTACAGGCGGCTCGATCAATGAGCAGTTCTTC.

The rearrangement joins TRBV9 to TRBJ1-5; 9 bases match TRBD1. The trim removed 8 bases at V and 6 bases at J, leaving 9 bases unmatched. The germline V gene encodes CDR1 SGDLS and CDR2 YYNGEE. The CDR3 covers 14 residues. The CDR3: CARRTGVWSQPQHF. The CDR3 DNA reads TGTGCCAGGAGGACAGGGGTCTGGAGTCAGCCCCAGCATTTT.

Comment on this clone: The sample carries other DNA sequences with the same CDR3. V and J are TRBV30 and TRBJ1-1; D gene uncertain. CDR1 GTSNPN and CDR2 SVGIG come from the germline V gene (reference sequence). V was shortened by 0 bases and J by 1 base, with 6 bases between the two germline ends. CDR3 length: 13 amino acids. The CDR3 protein is CAWSVRENTEAFF. The CDR3 bases are TGTGCCTGGAGTGTACGGGAGAACACTGAAGCTTTCTTT.

The chain couples TRBV7-2 to TRBJ2-1; no clear D. The CDR3 extends over 13 amino acids. Germline CDR1 SGHTA, CDR2 FQGNSA. With 5 bases removed from V and 10 bases from J, the gap between germline ends came to 15 bases. This CDR3 is CASSPMNTKEQFF. CDR3 bases: TGTGCCAGCAGCCCGATGAACACTAAAGAGCAGTTCTTC.

This clone has a single count. The J gene is TRBJ2-3, the V gene TRBV4-3; D may be TRBD2 (6 bases). Trimming shortened V by 1 base and J by 4 bases, and 9 bases separated the two germline ends. Germline V gene lookup returns CDR1 LGHNA and CDR2 YSLEER. This CDR3 region has 14 residues. The DNA for the CDR3 is TGCGCCAGCAGCCAAGTGGGACTTCCAGATACGCAGTATTTT. Encoded protein: CASSQVGLPDTQYF.

V usage is TRBV2 and J usage is TRBJ2-4; D possibly corresponds to TRBD2 (6 bases). Germline V gives CDR1 SNHLY, CDR2 FYNNEI. This CDR3 is built from 15 residues. V was trimmed by 6 bases and J by 0 bases, leaving 12 bases between them. CDR3 DNA sequence: TGTGCCAGCAGCGGGGACTCCGTAGCCAAAAACATTCAGTACTTC. This gives the protein CASSGDSVAKNIQYF.

This clone was picked up a small number of times. V gene TRBV4-2 combines with J gene TRBJ1-6; 9 nucleotides line up with TRBD1. This CDR3 is 15 amino acids long. Trimming cost V 3 bases and J 9 bases; bases outside gene matches: 6. Germline-derived CDR1 and CDR2 are LGHNA and YNFKEQ. The CDR3 region is CASSQTGDRVSPLHF. The CDR3 DNA reads TGTGCCAGCAGCCAGACCGGGGACAGGGTTTCACCCCTCCACTTT.

The chain links TRBV4-2 to TRBJ1-6; D is perhaps TRBD1 (6 bases). The CDR3 totals 19 residues. Germline V gives CDR1 LGHNA, CDR2 YNFKEQ. Trimming left V 0 bases short and J 9 bases short, with 24 bases between. CDR3 region: CASSQELNSRPGVVSPLHF. CDR3 sequence (DNA): TGTGCCAGCAGCCAAGAGTTGAATTCACGTCCAGGGGTTGTTTCACCCCTCCACTTT.

The chain combines TRBV11-2 with TRBJ1-4; tentative D call: TRBD1 (5 bases). The CDR3 runs 15 residues. The germline V and J ends were trimmed by 0 bases and 8 bases, with 13 bases remaining between them. Germline V gene data show CDR1 as SGHAT and CDR2 as FQNNGV. The CDR3 loop is CASSLDRGVWEKLFF. The CDR3 DNA is TGTGCCAGCAGCTTAGATCGGGGGGTTTGGGAAAAACTGTTTTTT.

The V gene is TRBV4-1, the J gene TRBJ2-1; D is undetermined. V lost 3 bases and J 4 bases, leaving 19 bases between the germline ends. CDR3 length: 17 residues. The germline V gene has CDR1 MGHRA and CDR2 YSYEKL. The CDR3 DNA reads as TGCGCCAGCAGCCACCAAGTTGGGCTTTTTACGTACAATGAGCAGTTCTTC. Translating it yields CASSHQVGLFTYNEQFF.

The chain recombines TRBV7-2 with TRBJ1-2, with 7 bases lining up with TRBD1. Trimming at V came to 5 bases and at J to 6 bases, leaving 6 bases not matched to a gene. Germline V gives CDR1 SGHTA, CDR2 FQGNSA. The CDR3 spans 13 residues. The CDR3 is CASSPQGGDGYTF. CDR3 DNA sequence: TGTGCCAGCAGCCCCCAGGGGGGCGATGGCTACACCTTC. Full variable domain (remainder filled in from reference TRBV7-2 and TRBJ1-2): GAGVSQSPSNKVTEKGKDVELRCDPISGHTALYWYRQSLGQGLEFLIYFQGNSAPDKSGLPSDRFSAERTGGSVSTLTIQRTQQEDSAVYLCASSPQGGDGYTFGSGTRLTVV.

This chain uses TRBV2 with TRBJ2-5; D unresolved. V lost 10 bases to trimming and J lost 0 bases, with 9 bases between them. The CDR3 runs 12 residues. Per the germline V gene, CDR1 is SNHLY and CDR2 is FYNNEI. The CDR3 spells CATGRYQETQYF. In DNA, the CDR3 is TGTGCCACAGGCCGGTACCAAGAGACCCAGTACTTC.

V usage is TRBV12-3 or TRBV12-4 and J usage is TRBJ1-4; 8 bases are a match to TRBD1. V shed 6 bases and J 7 bases; nucleotides not matched to a gene: 4. There are 13 residues in the CDR3. The CDR3 region has the DNA TGTGCCAGCAGCCAGGGGGCGACTGAAAAACTGTTTTTT. Its protein product is CASSQGATEKLFF.

The chain links TRBV28 to TRBJ1-5; 9 nucleotides align to TRBD1. V lost 3 bases to trimming and J lost 10 bases; unmatched junction nucleotides: 10. Germline lookup yields CDR1 MDHEN and CDR2 SYDVKM. This CDR3 is built from 15 residues. The CDR3 nucleotides read TGTGCCAGCAGTTTTCCCGGGACAGGGATTAACCCCCAGCATTTT. Protein: CASSFPGTGINPQHF.

This chain links TRBV9 with TRBJ2-7; 7 nucleotides agree with TRBD1. Germline V gene lookup returns CDR1 SGDLS and CDR2 YYNGEE. The CDR3 runs to 15 residues. After removal of 0 bases from V and 3 bases from J, the junction contained 6 bases not matched to a gene. CDR3 nucleotide sequence: TGTGCCAGCAGCGTAGCGTCAGGGGGATTCTACGAGCAGTACTTC. As protein: CASSVASGGFYEQYF.